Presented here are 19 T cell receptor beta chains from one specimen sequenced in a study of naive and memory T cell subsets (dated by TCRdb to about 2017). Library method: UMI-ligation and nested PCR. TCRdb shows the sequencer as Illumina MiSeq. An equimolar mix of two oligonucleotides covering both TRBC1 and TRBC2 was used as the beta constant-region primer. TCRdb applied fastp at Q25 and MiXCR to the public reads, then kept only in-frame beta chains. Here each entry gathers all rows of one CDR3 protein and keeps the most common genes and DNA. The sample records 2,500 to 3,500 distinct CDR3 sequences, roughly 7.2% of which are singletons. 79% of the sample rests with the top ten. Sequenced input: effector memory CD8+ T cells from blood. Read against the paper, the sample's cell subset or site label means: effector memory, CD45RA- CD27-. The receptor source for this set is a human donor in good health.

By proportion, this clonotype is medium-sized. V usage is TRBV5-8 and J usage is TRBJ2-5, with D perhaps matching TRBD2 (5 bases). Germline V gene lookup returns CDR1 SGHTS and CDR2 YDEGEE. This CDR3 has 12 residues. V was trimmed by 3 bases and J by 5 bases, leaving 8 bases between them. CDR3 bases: TGTGCCAGCAGCTCCCCGGGGGAGACCCAGTACTTC. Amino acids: CASSSPGETQYF.

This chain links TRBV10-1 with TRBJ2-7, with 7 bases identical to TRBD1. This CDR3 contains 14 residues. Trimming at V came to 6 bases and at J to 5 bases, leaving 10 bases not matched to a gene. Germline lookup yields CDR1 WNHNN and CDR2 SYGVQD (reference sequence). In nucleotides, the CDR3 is TGCGCCAGCAGCCGGGACAGTAGTACCCACGAGCAGTACTTC. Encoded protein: CASSRDSSTHEQYF.

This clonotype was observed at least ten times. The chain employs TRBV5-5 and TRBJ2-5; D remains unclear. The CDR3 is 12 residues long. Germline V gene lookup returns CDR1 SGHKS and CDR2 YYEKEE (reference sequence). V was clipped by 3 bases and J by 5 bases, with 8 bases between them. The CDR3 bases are TGTGCCAGCAGCTCCGACTGGGAGACCCAGTACTTC. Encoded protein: CASSSDWETQYF.

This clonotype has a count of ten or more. The CDR3 sequence is CASIMTSGYTDTQYF. Written as DNA, the CDR3 is TGTGCCAGCATCATGACTAGCGGATACACAGATACGCAGTATTTT. The chain is built from TRBV2 and TRBJ2-3; 9 bases are a match to TRBD2. With V trimmed by 7 bases and J by 2 bases, 7 bases remained unmatched. The CDR3 extends over 15 amino acids. From germline, CDR1 is SNHLY and CDR2 FYNNEI.

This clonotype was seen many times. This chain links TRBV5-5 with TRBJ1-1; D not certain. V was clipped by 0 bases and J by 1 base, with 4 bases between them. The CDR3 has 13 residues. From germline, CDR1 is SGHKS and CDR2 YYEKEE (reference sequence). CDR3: CASSLAGNTEAFF. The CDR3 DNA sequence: TGTGCCAGCAGCTTGGCAGGGAACACTGAAGCTTTCTTT.

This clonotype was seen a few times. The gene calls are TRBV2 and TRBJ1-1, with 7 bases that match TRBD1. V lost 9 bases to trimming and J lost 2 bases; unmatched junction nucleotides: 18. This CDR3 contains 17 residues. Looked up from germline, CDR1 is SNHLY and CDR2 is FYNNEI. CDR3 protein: CARIPINRGQPNTEAFF. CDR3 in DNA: TGTGCCAGAATCCCAATAAACAGGGGCCAGCCCAACACTGAAGCTTTCTTT.

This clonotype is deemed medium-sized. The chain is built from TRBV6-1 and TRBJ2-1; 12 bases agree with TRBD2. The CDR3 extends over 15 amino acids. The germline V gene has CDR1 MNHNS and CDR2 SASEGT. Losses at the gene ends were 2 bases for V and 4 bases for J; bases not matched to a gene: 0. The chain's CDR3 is CASSELAGGYNEQFF. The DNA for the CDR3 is TGTGCCAGCAGTGAACTAGCGGGAGGGTACAATGAGCAGTTCTTC.

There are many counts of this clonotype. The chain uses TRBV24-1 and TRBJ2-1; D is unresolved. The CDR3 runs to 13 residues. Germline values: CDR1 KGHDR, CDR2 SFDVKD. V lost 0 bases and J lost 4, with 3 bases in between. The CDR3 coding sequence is TGTGCCACCAGTGATTTGGGATACAATGAGCAGTTCTTC. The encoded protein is CATSDLGYNEQFF.

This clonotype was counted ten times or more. In nucleotides, the CDR3 is TGTGCCAGCAGTTACCTCGGGACAGGGGCCGCCCAAAACACTGAAGCTTTCTTT. Amino acids: CASSYLGTGAAQNTEAFF. The genes are TRBV6-2 or TRBV6-3 and TRBJ1-1; the match to TRBD1 covers 10 bases. J gave up 2 bases and V 2 bases, and 11 bases lay outside the gene matches. Germline V gene sequence: CDR1 MNHEY, CDR2 SVGEGT. This CDR3 has 18 residues.

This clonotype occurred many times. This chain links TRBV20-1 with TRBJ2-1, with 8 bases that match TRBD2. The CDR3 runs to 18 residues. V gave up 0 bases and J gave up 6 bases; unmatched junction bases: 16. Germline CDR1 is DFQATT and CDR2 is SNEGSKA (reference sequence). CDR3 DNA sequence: TGCAGTGCTAGAGATAAAGGGTTCGGCGGGAGGACTTTCAATGAGCAGTTCTTC. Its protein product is CSARDKGFGGRTFNEQFF.

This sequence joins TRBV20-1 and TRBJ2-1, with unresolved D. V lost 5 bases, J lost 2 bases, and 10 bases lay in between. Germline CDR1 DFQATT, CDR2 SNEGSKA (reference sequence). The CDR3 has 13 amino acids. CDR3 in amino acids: CSAGSLPYNEQFF. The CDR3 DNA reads TGCAGTGCTGGTTCGCTACCCTACAATGAGCAGTTCTTC.

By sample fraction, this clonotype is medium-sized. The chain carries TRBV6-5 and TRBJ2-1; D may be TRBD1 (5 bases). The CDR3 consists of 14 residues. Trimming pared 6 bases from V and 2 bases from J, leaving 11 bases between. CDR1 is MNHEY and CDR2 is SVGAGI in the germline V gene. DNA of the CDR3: TGTGCCAGCAGACCCCCAGGGCCCTACAATGAGCAGTTCTTC. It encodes CASRPPGPYNEQFF.

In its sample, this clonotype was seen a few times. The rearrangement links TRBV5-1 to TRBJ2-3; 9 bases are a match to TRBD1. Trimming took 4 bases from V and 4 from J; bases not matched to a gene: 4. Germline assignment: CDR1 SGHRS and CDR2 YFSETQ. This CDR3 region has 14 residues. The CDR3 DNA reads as TGCGCCAGCAGCGCCGGGACAGGGTCAGATACGCAGTATTTT. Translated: CASSAGTGSDTQYF.

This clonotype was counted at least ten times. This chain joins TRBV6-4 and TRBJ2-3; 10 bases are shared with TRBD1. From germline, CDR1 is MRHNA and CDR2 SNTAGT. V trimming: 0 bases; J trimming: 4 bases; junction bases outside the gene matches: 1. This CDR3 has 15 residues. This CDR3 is CASSDSTGGPDTQYF. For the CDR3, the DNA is TGTGCCAGCAGTGACTCGACAGGGGGCCCAGATACGCAGTATTTT.

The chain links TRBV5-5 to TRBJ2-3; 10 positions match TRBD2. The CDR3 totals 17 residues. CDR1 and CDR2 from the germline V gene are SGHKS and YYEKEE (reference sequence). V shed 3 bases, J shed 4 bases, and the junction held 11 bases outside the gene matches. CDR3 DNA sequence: TGTGCCAGCAGCTCCCCATCCGGGACTAGCGCTGCAGATACGCAGTATTTT. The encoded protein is CASSSPSGTSAADTQYF.

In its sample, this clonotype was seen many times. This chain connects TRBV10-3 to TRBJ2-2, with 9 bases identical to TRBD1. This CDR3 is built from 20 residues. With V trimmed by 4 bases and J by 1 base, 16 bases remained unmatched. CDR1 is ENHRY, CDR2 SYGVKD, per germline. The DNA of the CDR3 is TGTGCCATCAGTGGACCGACGGGACAGGGTCTAAACTTGAACACCGGGGAGCTGTTTTTT. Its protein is CAISGPTGQGLNLNTGELFF.

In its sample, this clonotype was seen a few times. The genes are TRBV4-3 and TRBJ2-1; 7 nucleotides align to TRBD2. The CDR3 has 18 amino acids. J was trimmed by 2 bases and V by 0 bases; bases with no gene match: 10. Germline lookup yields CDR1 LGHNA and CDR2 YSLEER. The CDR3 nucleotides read TGCGCCAGCAGCCAAGATTATGATAGCGGGTTCCCCTACAATGAGCAGTTCTTC. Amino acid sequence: CASSQDYDSGFPYNEQFF.

The CDR3 coding sequence is TGTGCCTGGAGGGAAGGACCCTCCTACAATGAGCAGTTCTTC. Translating gives CAWREGPSYNEQFF. This rearrangement joins TRBV30 to TRBJ2-1; no reliable D call. The V and J ends lost 3 bases and 0 bases respectively, with 9 bases between them. Germline values: CDR1 GTSNPN, CDR2 SVGIG (reference sequence). This CDR3 contains 14 residues.

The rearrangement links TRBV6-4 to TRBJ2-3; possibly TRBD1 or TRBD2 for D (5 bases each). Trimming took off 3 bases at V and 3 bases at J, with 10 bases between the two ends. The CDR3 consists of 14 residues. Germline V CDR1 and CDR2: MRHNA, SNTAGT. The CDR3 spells CASSEDGATDTQYF. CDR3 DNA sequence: TGTGCCAGCAGTGAGGACGGGGCAACAGATACGCAGTATTTT.